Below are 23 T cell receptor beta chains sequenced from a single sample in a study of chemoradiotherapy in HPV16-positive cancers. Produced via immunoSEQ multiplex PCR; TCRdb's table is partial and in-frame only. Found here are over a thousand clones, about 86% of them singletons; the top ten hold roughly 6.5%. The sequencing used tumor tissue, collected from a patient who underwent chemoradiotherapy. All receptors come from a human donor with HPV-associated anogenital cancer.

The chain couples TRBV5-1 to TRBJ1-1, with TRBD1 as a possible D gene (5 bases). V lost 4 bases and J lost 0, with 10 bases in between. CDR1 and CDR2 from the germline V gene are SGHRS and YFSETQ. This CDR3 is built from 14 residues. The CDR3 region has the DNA TGCGCCAGCAGCCGTCAGGGCATGAACACTGAAGCTTTCTTT. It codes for CASSRQGMNTEAFF.

The CDR3 loop reads CASSLLARIYGEQFF. DNA for the CDR3: TGCGCCAGCAGTCTTCTAGCTAGAATCTATGGTGAGCAGTTCTTC. The V and J genes are TRBV10-2 and TRBJ2-1; D might be TRBD2 (5 bases). The germline V gene has CDR1 WSHSY and CDR2 SAAADI. The V end lost 5 bases, the J end lost 9 bases, and 20 bases lay between the germline ends. The CDR3 covers 15 residues.

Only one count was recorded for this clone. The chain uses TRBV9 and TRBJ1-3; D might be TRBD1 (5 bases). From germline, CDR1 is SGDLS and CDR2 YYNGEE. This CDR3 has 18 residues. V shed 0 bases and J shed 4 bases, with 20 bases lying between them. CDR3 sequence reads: CASSVGPTGANTGNTIYF. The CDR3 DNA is TGTGCCAGCAGCGTAGGACCCACCGGGGCAAATACGGGAAACACCATATATTTT.

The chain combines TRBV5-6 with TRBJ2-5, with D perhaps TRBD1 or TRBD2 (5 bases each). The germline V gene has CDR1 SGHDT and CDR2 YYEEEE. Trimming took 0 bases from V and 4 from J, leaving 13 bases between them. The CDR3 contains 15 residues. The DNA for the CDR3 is TGTGCCAGCAGCTTGGTCCTCGAGGGACGAGAGACCCAGTACTTC. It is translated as CASSLVLEGRETQYF.

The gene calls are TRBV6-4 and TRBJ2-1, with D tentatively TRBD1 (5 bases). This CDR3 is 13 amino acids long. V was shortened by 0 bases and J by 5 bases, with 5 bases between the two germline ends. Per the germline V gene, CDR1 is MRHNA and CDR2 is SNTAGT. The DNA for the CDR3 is TGTGCCAGCAGTGACTCGGACAACAATGAGCAGTTCTTC. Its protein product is CASSDSDNNEQFF.

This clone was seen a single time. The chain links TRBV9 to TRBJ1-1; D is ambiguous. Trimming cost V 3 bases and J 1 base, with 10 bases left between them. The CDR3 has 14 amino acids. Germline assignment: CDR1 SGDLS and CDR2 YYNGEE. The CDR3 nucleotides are TGTGCCAGCAGCGCGTCAGGAGGGAACACTGAAGCTTTCTTT. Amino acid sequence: CASSASGGNTEAFF.

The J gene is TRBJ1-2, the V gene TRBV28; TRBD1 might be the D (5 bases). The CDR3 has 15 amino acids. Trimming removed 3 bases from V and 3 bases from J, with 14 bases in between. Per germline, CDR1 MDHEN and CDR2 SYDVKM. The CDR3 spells CASSLWGRRDYGYTF. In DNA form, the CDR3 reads TGTGCCAGCAGTTTGTGGGGCAGGCGTGACTATGGCTACACCTTC.

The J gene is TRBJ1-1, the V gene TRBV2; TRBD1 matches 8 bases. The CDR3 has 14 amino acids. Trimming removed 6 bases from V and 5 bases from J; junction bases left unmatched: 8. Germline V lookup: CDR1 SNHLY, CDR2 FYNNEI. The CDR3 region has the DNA TGTGCCAGCAGCTCTGGACAGGGTGGGACTGAAGCTTTCTTT. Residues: CASSSGQGGTEAFF. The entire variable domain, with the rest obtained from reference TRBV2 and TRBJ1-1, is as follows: EPEVTQTPSHQVTQMGQEVILRCVPISNHLYFYWYRQILGQKVEFLVSFYNNEISEKSEIFDDQFSVERPDGSNFTLKIRSTKLEDSAMYFCASSSGQGGTEAFFGQGTRLTVV.

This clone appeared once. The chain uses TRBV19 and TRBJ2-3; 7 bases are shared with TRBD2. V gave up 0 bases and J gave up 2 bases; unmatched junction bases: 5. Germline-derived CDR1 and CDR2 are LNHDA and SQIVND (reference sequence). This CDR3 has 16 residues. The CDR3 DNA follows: TGTGCCAGTAGTATAGACGGAGCGGGGATCACAGATACGCAGTATTTT. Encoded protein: CASSIDGAGITDTQYF.

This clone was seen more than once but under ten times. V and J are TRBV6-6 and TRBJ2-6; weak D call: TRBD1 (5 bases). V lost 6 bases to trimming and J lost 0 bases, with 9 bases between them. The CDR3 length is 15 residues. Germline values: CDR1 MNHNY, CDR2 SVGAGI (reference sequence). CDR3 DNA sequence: TGTGCCAGCAGGGACAACCGCTCTGGGGCCAACGTCCTGACTTTC. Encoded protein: CASRDNRSGANVLTF.

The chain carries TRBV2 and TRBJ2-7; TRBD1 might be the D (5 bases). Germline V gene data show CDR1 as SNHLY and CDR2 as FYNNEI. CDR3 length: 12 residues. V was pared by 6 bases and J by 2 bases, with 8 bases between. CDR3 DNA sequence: TGTGCCAGCAGAAGACAGACCTACGAGCAGTACTTC. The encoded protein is CASRRQTYEQYF.

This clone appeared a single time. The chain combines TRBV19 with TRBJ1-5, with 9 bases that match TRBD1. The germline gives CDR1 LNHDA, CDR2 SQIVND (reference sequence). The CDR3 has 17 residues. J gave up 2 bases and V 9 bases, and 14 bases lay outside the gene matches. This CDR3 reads CARGGDRVDGGNQPQHF. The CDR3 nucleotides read TGTGCCAGGGGGGGGGACAGGGTTGATGGGGGCAATCAGCCCCAGCATTTT.

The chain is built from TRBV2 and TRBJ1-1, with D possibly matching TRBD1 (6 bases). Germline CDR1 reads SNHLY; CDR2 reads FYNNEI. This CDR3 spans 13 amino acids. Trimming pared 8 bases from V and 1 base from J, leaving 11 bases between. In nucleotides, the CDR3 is TGTGCCAGCCACAGGGACCAGAACACTGAAGCTTTCTTT. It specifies CASHRDQNTEAFF.

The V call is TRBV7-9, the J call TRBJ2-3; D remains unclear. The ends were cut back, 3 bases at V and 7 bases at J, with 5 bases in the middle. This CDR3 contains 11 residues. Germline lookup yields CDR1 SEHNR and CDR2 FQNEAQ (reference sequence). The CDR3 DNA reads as TGTGCCAGCAGCTTTCGCTATACGCAGTATTTT. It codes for CASSFRYTQYF.

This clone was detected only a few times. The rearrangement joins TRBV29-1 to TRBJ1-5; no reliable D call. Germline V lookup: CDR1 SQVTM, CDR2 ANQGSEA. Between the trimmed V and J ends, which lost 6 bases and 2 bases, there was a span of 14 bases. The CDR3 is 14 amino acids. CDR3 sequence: CSVGTNSGNQPQHF. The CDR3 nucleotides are TGCAGCGTAGGAACGAACAGCGGCAATCAGCCCCAGCATTTT.

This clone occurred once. CDR3 sequence (DNA): TGTGCCAGCAGCCAAGGCAGCGGGCCTTCCTACGAGCAGTACTTC. Its protein is CASSQGSGPSYEQYF. This chain connects TRBV14 to TRBJ2-7, with D possibly being TRBD2 (6 bases). The germline V and J ends were trimmed by 1 base and 1 base, with 11 bases remaining between them. The CDR3 sequence is 15 residues long. Germline loops: CDR1 SGHDN, CDR2 FVKESK.

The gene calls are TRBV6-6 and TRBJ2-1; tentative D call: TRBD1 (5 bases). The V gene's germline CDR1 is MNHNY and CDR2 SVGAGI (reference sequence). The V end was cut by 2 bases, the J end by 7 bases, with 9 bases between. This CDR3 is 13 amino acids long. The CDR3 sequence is CASSYLQGNEQFF. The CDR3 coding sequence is TGTGCCAGCAGTTACCTGCAGGGAAATGAGCAGTTCTTC.

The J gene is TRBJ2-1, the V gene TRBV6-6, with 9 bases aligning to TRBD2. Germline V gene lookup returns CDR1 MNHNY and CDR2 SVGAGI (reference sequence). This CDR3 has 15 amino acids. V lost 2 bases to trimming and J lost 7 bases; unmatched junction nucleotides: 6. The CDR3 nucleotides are TGTGCCAGCAGTTACGGTCTAGCGGGAATGAATGAGCAGTTCTTC. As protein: CASSYGLAGMNEQFF.

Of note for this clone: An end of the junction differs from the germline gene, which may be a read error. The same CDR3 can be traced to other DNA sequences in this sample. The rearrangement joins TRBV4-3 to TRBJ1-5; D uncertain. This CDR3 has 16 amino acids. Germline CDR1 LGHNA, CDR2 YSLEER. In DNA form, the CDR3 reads TGCGCCAGTAGCCAAGTCGCGGGATATAGCAATCAGCCCCAGCATTTT. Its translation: CASSQVAGYSNQPQHF.

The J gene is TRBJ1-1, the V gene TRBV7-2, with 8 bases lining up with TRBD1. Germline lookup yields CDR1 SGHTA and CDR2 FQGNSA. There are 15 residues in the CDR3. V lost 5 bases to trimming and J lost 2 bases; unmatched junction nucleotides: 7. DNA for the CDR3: TGTGCCAGCAGCCTAAACCAGGGGGCAAACACTGAAGCTTTCTTT. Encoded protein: CASSLNQGANTEAFF.

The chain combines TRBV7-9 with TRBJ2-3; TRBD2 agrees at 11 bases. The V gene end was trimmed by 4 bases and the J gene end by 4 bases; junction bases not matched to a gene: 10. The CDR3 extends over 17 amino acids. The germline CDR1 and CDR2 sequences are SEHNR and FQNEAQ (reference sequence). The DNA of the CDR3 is TGTGCCAGCAGCTCCCCGATAGCGGGAGGGGCGGCAGATACGCAGTATTTT. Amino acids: CASSSPIAGGAADTQYF.

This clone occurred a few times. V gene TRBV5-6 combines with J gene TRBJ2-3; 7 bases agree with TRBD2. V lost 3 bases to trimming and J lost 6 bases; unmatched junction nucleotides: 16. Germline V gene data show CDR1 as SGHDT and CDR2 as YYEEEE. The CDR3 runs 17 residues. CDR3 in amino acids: CASSSPSPGLLRDTQYF. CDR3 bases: TGTGCCAGCAGCTCCCCCTCCCCGGGACTACTGCGCGATACGCAGTATTTT.

As DNA, the CDR3 is TGCGCCAGCAGCCAAGAGTTGGGGGGGCGCTACAATGAGCAGTTCTTC. This gives the protein CASSQELGGRYNEQFF. The chain carries TRBV4-3 and TRBJ2-1; D might be TRBD2 (7 bases). The CDR3 consists of 16 residues. Germline V gene sequence: CDR1 LGHNA, CDR2 YSLEER. Trimming stripped 0 bases from V and 3 bases from J, with 12 bases between.